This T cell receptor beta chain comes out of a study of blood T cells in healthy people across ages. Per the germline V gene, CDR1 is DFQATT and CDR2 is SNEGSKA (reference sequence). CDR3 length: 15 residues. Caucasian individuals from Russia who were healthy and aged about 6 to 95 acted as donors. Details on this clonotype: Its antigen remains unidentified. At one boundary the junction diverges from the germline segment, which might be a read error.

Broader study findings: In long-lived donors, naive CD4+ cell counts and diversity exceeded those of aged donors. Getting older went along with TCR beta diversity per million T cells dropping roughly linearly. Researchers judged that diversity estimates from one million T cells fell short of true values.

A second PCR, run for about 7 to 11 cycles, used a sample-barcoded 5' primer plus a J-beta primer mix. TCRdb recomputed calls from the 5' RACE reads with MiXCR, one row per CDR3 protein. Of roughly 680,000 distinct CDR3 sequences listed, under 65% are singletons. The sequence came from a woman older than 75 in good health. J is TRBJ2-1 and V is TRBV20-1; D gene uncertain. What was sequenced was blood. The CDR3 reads CSDRVQSRMNNEQFF. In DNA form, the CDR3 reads TGCAGTGATAGAGTGCAGTCGAGGATGAACAATGAGCAGTTCTTC.